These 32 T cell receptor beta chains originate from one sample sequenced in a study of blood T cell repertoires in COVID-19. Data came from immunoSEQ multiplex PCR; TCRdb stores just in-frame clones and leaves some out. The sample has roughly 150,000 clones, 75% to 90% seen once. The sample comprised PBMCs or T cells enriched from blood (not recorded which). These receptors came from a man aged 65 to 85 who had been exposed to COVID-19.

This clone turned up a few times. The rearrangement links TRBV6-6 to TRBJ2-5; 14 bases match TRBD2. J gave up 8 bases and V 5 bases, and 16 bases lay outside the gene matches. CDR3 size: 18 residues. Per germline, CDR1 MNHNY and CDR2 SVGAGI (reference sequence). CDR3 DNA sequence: TGTGCCAGCAGTCAACCGGGACTAGCGGGAGACCCAACCGGTACCCAGTACTTC. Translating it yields CASSQPGLAGDPTGTQYF.

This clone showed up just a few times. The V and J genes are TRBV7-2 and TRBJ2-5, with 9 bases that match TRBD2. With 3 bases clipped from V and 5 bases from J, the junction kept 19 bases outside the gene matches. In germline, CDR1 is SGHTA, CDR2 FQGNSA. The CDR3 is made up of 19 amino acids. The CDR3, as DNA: TGTGCCAGCAGCTTGGGGGGTCGAGGTAGCGGGAGTTTTGGGGAGACCCAGTACTTC. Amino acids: CASSLGGRGSGSFGETQYF. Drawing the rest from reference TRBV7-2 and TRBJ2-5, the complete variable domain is GAGVSQSPSNKVTEKGKDVELRCDPISGHTALYWYRQSLGQGLEFLIYFQGNSAPDKSGLPSDRFSAERTGGSVSTLTIQRTQQEDSAVYLCASSLGGRGSGSFGETQYFGPGTRLLVL.

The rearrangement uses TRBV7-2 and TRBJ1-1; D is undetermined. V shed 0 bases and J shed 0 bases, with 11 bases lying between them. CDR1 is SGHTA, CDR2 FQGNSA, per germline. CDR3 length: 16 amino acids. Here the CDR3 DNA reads TGTGCCAGCAGCTTAGCGTCTGCAGGAATGAACACTGAAGCTTTCTTT. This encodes CASSLASAGMNTEAFF.

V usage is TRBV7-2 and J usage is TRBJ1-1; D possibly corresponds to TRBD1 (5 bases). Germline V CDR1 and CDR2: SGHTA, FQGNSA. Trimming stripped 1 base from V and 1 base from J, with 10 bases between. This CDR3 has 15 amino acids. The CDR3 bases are TGTGCCAGCAGCTTAGTTCCGACAGCGAACACTGAAGCTTTCTTT. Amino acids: CASSLVPTANTEAFF. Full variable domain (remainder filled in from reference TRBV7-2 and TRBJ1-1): GAGVSQSPSNKVTEKGKDVELRCDPISGHTALYWYRQSLGQGLEFLIYFQGNSAPDKSGLPSDRFSAERTGGSVSTLTIQRTQQEDSAVYLCASSLVPTANTEAFFGQGTRLTVV.

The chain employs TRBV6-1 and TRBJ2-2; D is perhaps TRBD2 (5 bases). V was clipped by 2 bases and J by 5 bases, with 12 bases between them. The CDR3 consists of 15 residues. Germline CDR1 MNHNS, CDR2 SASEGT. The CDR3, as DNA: TGTGCCAGCAGTGAATGGCCCCGGGATACCGGGGAGCTGTTTTTT. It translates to CASSEWPRDTGELFF.

CDR3 DNA sequence: TGTGCCTGGACGGAACAGAGCAATCAGCCCCAGCATTTT. This codes for CAWTEQSNQPQHF. This chain joins TRBV30 and TRBJ1-5; D uncertain. CDR3 length: 13 residues. The germline V gene encodes CDR1 GTSNPN and CDR2 SVGIG (reference sequence). The ends were cut back, 4 bases at V and 1 base at J, with 8 bases in the middle. Full variable domain (remainder filled in from reference TRBV30 and TRBJ1-5): SQTIHQWPATLVQPVGSPLSLECTVEGTSNPNLYWYRQAAGRGLQLLFYSVGIGQISSEVPQNLSASRPQDRQFILSSKKLLLSDSGFYLCAWTEQSNQPQHFGDGTRLSIL.

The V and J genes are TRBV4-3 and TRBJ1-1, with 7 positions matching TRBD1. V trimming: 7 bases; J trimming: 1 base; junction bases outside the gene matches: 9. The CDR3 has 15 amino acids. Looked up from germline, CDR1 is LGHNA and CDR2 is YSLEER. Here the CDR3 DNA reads TGCGCCAGCACCAGGGGGGACACGAGGAACACTGAAGCTTTCTTT. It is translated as CASTRGDTRNTEAFF.

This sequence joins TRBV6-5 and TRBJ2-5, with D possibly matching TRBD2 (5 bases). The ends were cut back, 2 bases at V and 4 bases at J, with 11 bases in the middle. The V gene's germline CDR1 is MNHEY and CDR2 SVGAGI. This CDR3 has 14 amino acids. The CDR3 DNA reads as TGTGCCAGCAGTTACGATATCCGGGGAGAGACCCAGTACTTC. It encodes CASSYDIRGETQYF.

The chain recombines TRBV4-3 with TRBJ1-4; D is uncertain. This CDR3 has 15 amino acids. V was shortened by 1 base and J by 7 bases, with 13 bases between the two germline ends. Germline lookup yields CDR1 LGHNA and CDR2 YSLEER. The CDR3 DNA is TGCGCCAGCAGCCAAGGCGCCCTAACGGGTGAAAAACTGTTTTTT. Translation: CASSQGALTGEKLFF.

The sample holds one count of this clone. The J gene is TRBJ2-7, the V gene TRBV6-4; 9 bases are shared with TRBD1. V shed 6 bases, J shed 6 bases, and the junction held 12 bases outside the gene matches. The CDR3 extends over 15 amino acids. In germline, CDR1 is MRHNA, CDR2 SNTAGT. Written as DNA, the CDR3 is TGTGCCAGCAGGAGACAGGGGGAAGTTCCAGGCGAGCAGTACTTC. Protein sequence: CASRRQGEVPGEQYF.

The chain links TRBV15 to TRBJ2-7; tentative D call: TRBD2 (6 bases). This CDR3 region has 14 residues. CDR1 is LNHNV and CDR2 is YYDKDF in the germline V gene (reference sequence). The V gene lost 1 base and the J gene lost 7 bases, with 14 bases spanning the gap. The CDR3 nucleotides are TGTGCCACCAGCAGAGGCCTAGTGGGGAGGGAGCAGTACTTC. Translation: CATSRGLVGREQYF.

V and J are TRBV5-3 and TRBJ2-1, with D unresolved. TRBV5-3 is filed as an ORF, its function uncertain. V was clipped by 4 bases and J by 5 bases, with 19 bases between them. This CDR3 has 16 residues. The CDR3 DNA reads TGTGCCAGAAGCCGTCTCATGGAGAGTCCTGACAATGAGCAGTTCTTC. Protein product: CARSRLMESPDNEQFF.

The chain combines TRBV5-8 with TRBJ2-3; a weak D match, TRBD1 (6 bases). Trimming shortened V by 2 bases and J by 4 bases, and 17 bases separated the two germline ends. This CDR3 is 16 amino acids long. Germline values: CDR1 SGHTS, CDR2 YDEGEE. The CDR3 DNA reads TGTGCCAGCAGCTTATCTCAGGGGTGGTATCCAGATACGCAGTATTTT. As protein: CASSLSQGWYPDTQYF.

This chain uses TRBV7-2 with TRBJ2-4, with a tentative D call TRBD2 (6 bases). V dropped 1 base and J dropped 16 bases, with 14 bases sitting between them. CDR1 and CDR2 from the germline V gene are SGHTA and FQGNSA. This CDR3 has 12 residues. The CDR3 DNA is TGTGCCAGCAGCTTAGGCGCCGGGACTCCCTACTTC. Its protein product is CASSLGAGTPYF.

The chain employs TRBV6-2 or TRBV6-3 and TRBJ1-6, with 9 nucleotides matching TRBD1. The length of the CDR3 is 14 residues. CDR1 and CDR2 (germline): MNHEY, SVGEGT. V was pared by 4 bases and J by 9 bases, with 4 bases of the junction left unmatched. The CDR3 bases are TGTGCCAGCAGTTCGGGGGACAGGGTTTCACCCCTCCACTTT. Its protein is CASSSGDRVSPLHF.

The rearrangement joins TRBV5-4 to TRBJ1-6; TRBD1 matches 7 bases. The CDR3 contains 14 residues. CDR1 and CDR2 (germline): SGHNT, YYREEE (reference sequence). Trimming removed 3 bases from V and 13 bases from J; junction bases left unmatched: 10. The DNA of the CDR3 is TGTGCCAGCAGCTCGGGACAGTCTCCGGCGCCCCTCCACTTT. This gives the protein CASSSGQSPAPLHF.

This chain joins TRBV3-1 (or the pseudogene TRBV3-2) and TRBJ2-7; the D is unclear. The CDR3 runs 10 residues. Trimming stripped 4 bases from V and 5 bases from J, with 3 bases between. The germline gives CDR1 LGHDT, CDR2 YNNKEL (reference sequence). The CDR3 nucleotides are TGTGCCAGCAGCCCCGACGAGCAGTACTTC. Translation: CASSPDEQYF.

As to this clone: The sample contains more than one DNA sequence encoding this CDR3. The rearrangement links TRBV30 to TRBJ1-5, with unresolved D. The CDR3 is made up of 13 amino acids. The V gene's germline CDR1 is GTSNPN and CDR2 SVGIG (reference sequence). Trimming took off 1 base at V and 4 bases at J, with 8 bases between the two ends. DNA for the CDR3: TGTGCCTGGAGTGGTGGAGTTAATCAGCCCCAGCATTTT. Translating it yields CAWSGGVNQPQHF.

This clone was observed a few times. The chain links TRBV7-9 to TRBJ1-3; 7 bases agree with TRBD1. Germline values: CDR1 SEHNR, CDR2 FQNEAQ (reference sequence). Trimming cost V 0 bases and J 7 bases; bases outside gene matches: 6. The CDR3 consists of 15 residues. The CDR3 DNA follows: TGTGCCAGCAGCTTAGCAGGGGGCTCGTGGAACACCATATATTTT. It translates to CASSLAGGSWNTIYF.

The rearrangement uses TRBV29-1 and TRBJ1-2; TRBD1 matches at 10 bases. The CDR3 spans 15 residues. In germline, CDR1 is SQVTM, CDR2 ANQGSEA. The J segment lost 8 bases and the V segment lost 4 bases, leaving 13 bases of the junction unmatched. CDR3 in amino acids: CSVATSTGGLSGYTF. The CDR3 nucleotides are TGCAGCGTTGCCACGTCGACAGGGGGCCTTTCGGGCTACACCTTC.

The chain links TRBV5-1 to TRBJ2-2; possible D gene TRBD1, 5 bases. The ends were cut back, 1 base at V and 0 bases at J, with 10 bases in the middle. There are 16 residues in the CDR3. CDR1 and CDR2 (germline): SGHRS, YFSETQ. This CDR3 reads CASSLFIQANTGELFF. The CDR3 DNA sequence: TGCGCCAGCAGCTTGTTTATACAGGCGAACACCGGGGAGCTGTTTTTT.

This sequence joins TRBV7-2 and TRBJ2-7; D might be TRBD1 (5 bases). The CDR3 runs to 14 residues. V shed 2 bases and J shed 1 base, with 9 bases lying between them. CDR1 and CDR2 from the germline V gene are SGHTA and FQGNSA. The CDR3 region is CASSLKTGSYEQYF. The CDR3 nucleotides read TGTGCCAGCAGCTTAAAAACAGGTTCCTACGAGCAGTACTTC.

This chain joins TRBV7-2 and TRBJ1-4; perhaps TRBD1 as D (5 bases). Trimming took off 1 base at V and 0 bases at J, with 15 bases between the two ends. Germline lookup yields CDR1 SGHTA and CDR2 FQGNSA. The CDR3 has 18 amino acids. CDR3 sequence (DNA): TGTGCCAGCAGCTTAGTGTTAATGGGACTGACAACTAATGAAAAACTGTTTTTT. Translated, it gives CASSLVLMGLTTNEKLFF.

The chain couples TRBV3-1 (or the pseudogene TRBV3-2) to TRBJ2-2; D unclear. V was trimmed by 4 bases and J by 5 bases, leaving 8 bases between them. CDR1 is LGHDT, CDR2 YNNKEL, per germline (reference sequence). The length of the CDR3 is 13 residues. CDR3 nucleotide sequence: TGTGCCAGCAGCCCCCGTAGAACCGGGGAGCTGTTTTTT. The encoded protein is CASSPRRTGELFF.

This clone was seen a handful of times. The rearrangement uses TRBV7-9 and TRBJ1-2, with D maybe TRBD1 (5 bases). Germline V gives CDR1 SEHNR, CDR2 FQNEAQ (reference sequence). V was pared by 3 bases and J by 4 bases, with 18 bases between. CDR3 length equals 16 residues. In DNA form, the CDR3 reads TGTGCCAGCAGCTTTCTGGACATCGGGGGTGGCTATGGCTACACCTTC. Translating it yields CASSFLDIGGGYGYTF.

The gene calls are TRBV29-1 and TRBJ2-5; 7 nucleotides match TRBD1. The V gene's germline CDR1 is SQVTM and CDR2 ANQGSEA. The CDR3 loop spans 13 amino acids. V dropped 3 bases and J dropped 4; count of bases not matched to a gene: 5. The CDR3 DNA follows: TGCAGCGTTGATTCGTCAGGGGGAGAGACCCAGTACTTC. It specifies CSVDSSGGETQYF.

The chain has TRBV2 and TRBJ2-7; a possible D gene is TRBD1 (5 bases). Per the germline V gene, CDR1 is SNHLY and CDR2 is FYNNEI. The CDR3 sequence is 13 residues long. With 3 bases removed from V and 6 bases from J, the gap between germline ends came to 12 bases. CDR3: CASSEEQVSEQYF. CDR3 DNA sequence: TGTGCCAGCAGTGAGGAACAGGTCTCCGAGCAGTACTTC.

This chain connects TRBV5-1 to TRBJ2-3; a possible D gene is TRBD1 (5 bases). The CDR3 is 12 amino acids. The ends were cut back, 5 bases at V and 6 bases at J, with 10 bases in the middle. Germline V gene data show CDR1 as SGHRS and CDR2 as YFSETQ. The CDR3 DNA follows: TGCGCCAGCAGTCAAAACAGGGATACGCAGTATTTT. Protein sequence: CASSQNRDTQYF.

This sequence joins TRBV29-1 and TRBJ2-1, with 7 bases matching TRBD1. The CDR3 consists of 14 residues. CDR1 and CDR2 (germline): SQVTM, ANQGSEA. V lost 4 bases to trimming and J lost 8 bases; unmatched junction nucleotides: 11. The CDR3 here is CSVGTGPQGDEQFF. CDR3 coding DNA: TGCAGCGTTGGGACAGGTCCTCAAGGCGATGAGCAGTTCTTC.

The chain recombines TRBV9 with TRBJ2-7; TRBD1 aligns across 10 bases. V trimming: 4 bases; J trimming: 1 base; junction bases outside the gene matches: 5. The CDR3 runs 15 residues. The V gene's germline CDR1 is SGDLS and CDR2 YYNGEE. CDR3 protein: CASSPRQGASYEQYF. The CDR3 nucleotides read TGTGCCAGCAGCCCCAGACAGGGGGCGTCCTACGAGCAGTACTTC.

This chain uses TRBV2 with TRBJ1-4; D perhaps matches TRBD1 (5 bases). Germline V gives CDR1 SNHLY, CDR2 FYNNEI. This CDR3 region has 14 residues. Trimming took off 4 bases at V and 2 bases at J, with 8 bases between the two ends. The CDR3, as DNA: TGTGCCAGCAGTGTTCGGGGGACTAATGAAAAACTGTTTTTT. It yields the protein CASSVRGTNEKLFF.

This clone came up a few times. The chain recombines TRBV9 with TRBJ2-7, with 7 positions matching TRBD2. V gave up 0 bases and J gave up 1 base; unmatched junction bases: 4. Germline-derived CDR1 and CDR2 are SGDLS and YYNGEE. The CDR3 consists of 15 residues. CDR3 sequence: CASSVEAGRSYEQYF. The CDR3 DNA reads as TGTGCCAGCAGCGTAGAAGCGGGACGGTCCTACGAGCAGTACTTC. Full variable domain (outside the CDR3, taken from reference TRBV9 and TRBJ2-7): DSGVTQTPKHLITATGQRVTLRCSPRSGDLSVYWYQQSLDQGLQFLIQYYNGEERAKGNILERFSAQQFPDLHSELNLSSLELGDSALYFCASSVEAGRSYEQYFGPGTRLTVT.